The TCR beta chain under discussion was sequenced for a study of radiation and T cells in renal cell carcinoma. At the level of the study: Nephrectomy followed 15 Gy stereotactic body radiation by 4 weeks.

The germline gives CDR1 SGHTA, CDR2 FQGNSA. CDR3 length: 14 residues. The V and J ends lost 2 bases and 5 bases respectively, with 10 bases between them. This table comes from immunoSEQ multiplex PCR, and its TCRdb copy is limited to in-frame clones, with some not included. This repertoire shows some 130,000 clones, 75% to 90% found once; its top ten account for 1.9%. A word on this clone: Its antigen is unidentified.

Study results and caveats: Top tumor clonotypes rose in blood 2 weeks post-radiation, then contracted. Pretreatment tumor biopsies were lacking, so baseline clonotypes are unknown.

This sample's time point: blood 2 weeks post-SBRT. Regarding treatment: 15 Gy SBRT to primary tumor, nephrectomy 4 weeks later. Blood was sampled at baseline, 2 weeks and 4 weeks after SBRT. Sequences were derived from blood, sampled from a patient whose treatment included radiotherapy and nephrectomy. The chain joins TRBV7-2 to TRBJ1-5; weak D call: TRBD1 (5 bases). The receptor's source is a woman aged 60 to 75 with renal cell carcinoma. The CDR3 DNA is TGTGCCAGCAGCTTAAAGCGGGGCGATCAGCCCCAGCATTTT. Translated: CASSLKRGDQPQHF.